This is a list of T cell receptor beta chains from one sample in a study of breast tumors, draining lymph nodes, adjacent tissues. A single record per CDR3 protein comes from TCRdb applying MiXCR to the multiplex PCR reads. This sample yields about 60,000 distinct CDR3 sequences, of which approximately 54% are seen a single time; roughly a fifth belongs to the top ten. Material: breast tumor tissue. These TCRs come from a female donor with breast cancer. Some clones in this sample may be carry-over from other donors' samples. CDR3s include the opening cysteine and the closing phenylalanine or tryptophan. The order of the fields is CDR3 length, V gene, J gene, clone size, D gene, CDR3 protein, CDR3 DNA. A D gene is named only where the DNA matches it firmly. Size is omitted from some rows. Given values are once, few, many or a class for expanded clones.

cdr3_length: 15; v_call: TRBV7-9; j_call: TRBJ2-5; clone_size: -; d_call: -; cdr3_aa: CASSQDDGPRETQHF; cdr3_nt: TGTGCCAGCAGCCAAGATGACGGACCTAGGGAGACCCAGCACTTC
cdr3_length: 13; v_call: TRBV2; j_call: TRBJ2-1; clone_size: many; d_call: -; cdr3_aa: CASSGGVGDEQFF; cdr3_nt: TGTGCCAGCAGTGGGGGGGTGGGTGATGAGCAGTTCTTC
cdr3_length: 16; v_call: TRBV5-1; j_call: TRBJ2-2; clone_size: once; d_call: TRBD2; cdr3_aa: CASSSPGLASSGELFF; cdr3_nt: TGCGCCAGCAGCTCGCCGGGACTAGCGTCGAGCGGGGAGCTGTTTTTT
cdr3_length: 13; v_call: TRBV2; j_call: TRBJ2-3; clone_size: -; d_call: -; cdr3_aa: CASSALRTDTQYF; cdr3_nt: TGTGCCAGCAGTGCCCTTCGCACAGATACGCAGTATTTT
cdr3_length: 14; v_call: TRBV7-8; j_call: TRBJ2-7; clone_size: many; d_call: -; cdr3_aa: CASSLASTIYEQYF; cdr3_nt: TGTGCCAGCAGCTTAGCGTCCACTATCTACGAGCAGTACTTC
cdr3_length: 16; v_call: TRBV5-6; j_call: TRBJ1-4; clone_size: -; d_call: TRBD1; cdr3_aa: CASNFGGTGVNEKLFF; cdr3_nt: TGTGCCAGCAACTTCGGGGGGACAGGGGTTAATGAAAAACTGTTTTTT
cdr3_length: 16; v_call: TRBV12-3/TRBV12-4; j_call: TRBJ2-7; clone_size: many; d_call: TRBD1; cdr3_aa: CASSAPDRDSRYEQYF; cdr3_nt: TGTGCCAGCAGTGCGCCCGACAGGGACAGTAGATACGAGCAGTACTTC
cdr3_length: 15; v_call: TRBV14; j_call: TRBJ1-5; clone_size: -; d_call: -; cdr3_aa: CASSQDWGGDQPQHF; cdr3_nt: TGTGCCAGCAGCCAAGATTGGGGTGGGGATCAGCCCCAGCATTTT
cdr3_length: 13; v_call: TRBV24-1; j_call: TRBJ2-2; clone_size: -; d_call: -; cdr3_aa: CATSRLAAGELFF; cdr3_nt: TGTGCCACCAGTCGGCTAGCTGCCGGGGAGCTGTTTTTT
cdr3_length: 14; v_call: TRBV7-9; j_call: TRBJ2-5; clone_size: -; d_call: -; cdr3_aa: CASSAGLARETQYF; cdr3_nt: TGTGCCAGCAGTGCGGGGCTAGCGAGGGAGACCCAGTACTTC
cdr3_length: 13; v_call: TRBV20-1; j_call: TRBJ2-7; clone_size: few; d_call: -; cdr3_aa: CSARRPSRYEQYF; cdr3_nt: TGCAGTGCTAGACGCCCCTCCCGCTACGAGCAGTACTTC
cdr3_length: 17; v_call: TRBV7-7; j_call: TRBJ2-5; clone_size: -; d_call: TRBD2; cdr3_aa: CASSYRLAGGPGETQYF; cdr3_nt: TGTGCTAGCAGCTATCGACTAGCGGGAGGGCCTGGGGAGACCCAGTACTTC
cdr3_length: 16; v_call: TRBV20-1; j_call: TRBJ2-3; clone_size: -; d_call: TRBD2; cdr3_aa: CSAPPTSGGPRDTQYF; cdr3_nt: TGCAGTGCACCCCCGACTAGCGGGGGGCCTAGAGATACGCAGTATTTT
cdr3_length: 15; v_call: TRBV7-2; j_call: TRBJ2-6; clone_size: -; d_call: -; cdr3_aa: CASSFTFSGANVLTF; cdr3_nt: TGTGCCAGCAGCTTCACTTTCTCTGGGGCCAACGTCCTGACTTTC
cdr3_length: 11; v_call: TRBV29-1; j_call: TRBJ1-2; clone_size: -; d_call: -; cdr3_aa: CSVEEVNGYTF; cdr3_nt: TGCAGCGTTGAAGAGGTCAATGGCTACACCTTC
cdr3_length: 11; v_call: TRBV29-1; j_call: TRBJ1-1; clone_size: few; d_call: -; cdr3_aa: CSVGDGTEAFF; cdr3_nt: TGCAGCGTGGGTGACGGGACTGAAGCTTTCTTT
cdr3_length: 13; v_call: TRBV11-2; j_call: TRBJ2-7; clone_size: -; d_call: -; cdr3_aa: CASSSQGTYEQYF; cdr3_nt: TGTGCCAGCAGCTCGCAGGGGACCTACGAGCAGTACTTC
cdr3_length: 14; v_call: TRBV10-2; j_call: TRBJ2-1; clone_size: many; d_call: TRBD2; cdr3_aa: CASSTSGSGNEQFF; cdr3_nt: TGCGCCAGCTCGACTAGCGGGTCGGGGAATGAGCAGTTCTTC
cdr3_length: 14; v_call: TRBV6-6; j_call: TRBJ2-1; clone_size: many; d_call: -; cdr3_aa: CASSSPLEYNEQFF; cdr3_nt: TGTGCCAGCAGTTCCCCCCTGGAGTACAATGAGCAGTTCTTC
cdr3_length: 14; v_call: TRBV5-4; j_call: TRBJ2-7; clone_size: -; d_call: -; cdr3_aa: CASSTDPLPYEQYF; cdr3_nt: TGTGCCAGCAGCACGGACCCACTACCTTACGAGCAGTACTTC
cdr3_length: 13; v_call: TRBV19; j_call: TRBJ2-3; clone_size: -; d_call: -; cdr3_aa: CASSESETDTQYF; cdr3_nt: TGTGCCAGTAGCGAATCAGAGACAGATACGCAGTATTTT
cdr3_length: 16; v_call: TRBV13; j_call: TRBJ2-3; clone_size: once; d_call: -; cdr3_aa: CASSYIHDGAADTQYF; cdr3_nt: TGTGCCAGCAGTTATATCCACGATGGAGCGGCTGATACGCAGTATTTT
cdr3_length: 12; v_call: TRBV6-6; j_call: TRBJ1-5; clone_size: -; d_call: -; cdr3_aa: CASTLENQPQHF; cdr3_nt: TGTGCCAGCACCCTAGAGAATCAGCCCCAGCATTTT
cdr3_length: 16; v_call: TRBV7-3; j_call: TRBJ2-1; clone_size: -; d_call: -; cdr3_aa: CASSLDPSDGVNEQFF; cdr3_nt: TGTGCCAGCAGCTTAGACCCTAGCGACGGAGTCAATGAGCAGTTCTTC
cdr3_length: 15; v_call: TRBV5-6; j_call: TRBJ2-1; clone_size: -; d_call: TRBD2; cdr3_aa: CASSLGLAEDNEQFF; cdr3_nt: TGTGCCAGCAGCCTCGGACTAGCGGAGGACAATGAGCAGTTCTTC
cdr3_length: 15; v_call: TRBV7-8; j_call: TRBJ1-5; clone_size: many; d_call: -; cdr3_aa: CASSPRHGGDQPQHF; cdr3_nt: TGTGCCAGCAGCCCCAGGCACGGGGGGGATCAGCCCCAGCATTTT
cdr3_length: 14; v_call: TRBV15; j_call: TRBJ2-3; clone_size: many; d_call: -; cdr3_aa: CATSRDRDTDTQYF; cdr3_nt: TGTGCCACCAGCAGAGATCGGGACACAGATACGCAGTATTTT
cdr3_length: 17; v_call: TRBV24-1; j_call: TRBJ2-2; clone_size: -; d_call: -; cdr3_aa: CATNPSRGSPNTGELFF; cdr3_nt: TGTGCCACCAACCCCTCAAGGGGGTCCCCGAACACCGGGGAGCTGTTTTTT
cdr3_length: 17; v_call: TRBV6-5; j_call: TRBJ2-2; clone_size: many; d_call: TRBD2; cdr3_aa: CASSHAPGGANTGELFF; cdr3_nt: TGTGCCAGCAGTCACGCCCCGGGGGGAGCGAACACCGGGGAGCTGTTTTTT